The TCR beta chain under discussion was sequenced for a study of blood T cell repertoires in COVID-19. Looking at the study overall: The United States, Italy and Spain were the sources of the acute and convalescent COVID-19 samples.

Participants were aged about 18 to 90 years, lived in 20 to 25 US areas, and enrolled virtually. Recovered participants had two consecutive negative NP/OP PCR tests, healthcare professional clearance, or symptom resolution. CDR1 and CDR2 (germline): MDHEN, SYDVKM. Trimming left V 7 bases short and J 10 bases short, with 17 bases between. The CDR3 extends over 14 amino acids. This table comes from immunoSEQ multiplex PCR, and its TCRdb copy is limited to in-frame clones, with some not included. The sample yields about 270,000 clones, over 75% seen once. Sequencing used PBMCs or T cells enriched from blood (not recorded which). The rearrangement joins TRBV28 to TRBJ1-6; tentatively, D is TRBD1 (5 bases). The source is a woman between 18 and 29 years old who had recovered from COVID-19. CDR3 loop: CASIPRGVGSPLHF. The CDR3 coding sequence is TGTGCCAGCATCCCCCGGGGGGTGGGATCACCCCTCCACTTT.